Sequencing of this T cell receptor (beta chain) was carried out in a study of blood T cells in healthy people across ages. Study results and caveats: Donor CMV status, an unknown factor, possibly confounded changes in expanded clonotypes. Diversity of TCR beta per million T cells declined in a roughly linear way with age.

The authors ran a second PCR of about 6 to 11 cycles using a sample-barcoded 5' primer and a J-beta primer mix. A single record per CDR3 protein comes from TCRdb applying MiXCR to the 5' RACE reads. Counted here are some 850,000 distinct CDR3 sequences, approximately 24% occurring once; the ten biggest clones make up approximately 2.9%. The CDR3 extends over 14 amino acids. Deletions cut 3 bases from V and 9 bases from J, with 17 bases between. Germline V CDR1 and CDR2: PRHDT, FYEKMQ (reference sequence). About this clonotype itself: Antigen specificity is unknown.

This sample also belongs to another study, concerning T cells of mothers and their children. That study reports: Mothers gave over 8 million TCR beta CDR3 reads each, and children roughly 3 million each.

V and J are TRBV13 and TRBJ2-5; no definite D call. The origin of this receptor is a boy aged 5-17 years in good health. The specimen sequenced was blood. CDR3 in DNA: TGTGCCAGCAGCTTGGGAACTGGCGCCCCGGCCCAGTACTTC. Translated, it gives CASSLGTGAPAQYF.